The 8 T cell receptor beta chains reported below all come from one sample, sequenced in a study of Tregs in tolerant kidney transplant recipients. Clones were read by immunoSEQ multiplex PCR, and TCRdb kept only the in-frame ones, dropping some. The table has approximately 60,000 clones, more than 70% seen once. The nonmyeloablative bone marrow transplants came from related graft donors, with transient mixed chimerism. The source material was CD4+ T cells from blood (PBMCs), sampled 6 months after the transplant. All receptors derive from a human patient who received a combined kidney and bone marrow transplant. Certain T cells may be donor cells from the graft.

The CDR3 nucleotides are TGTGCCAGTAGTATAGAGGTATGGGGGACTCAAGAAAAACTGTTTTTT. It yields the protein CASSIEVWGTQEKLFF. The chain recombines TRBV19 with TRBJ1-4, with D perhaps TRBD1 (5 bases). The CDR3 is 16 amino acids. Germline V CDR1 and CDR2: LNHDA, SQIVND (reference sequence). The V end lost 0 bases, the J end lost 8 bases, and 16 bases lay between the germline ends. The complete variable domain, with remaining parts taken from reference TRBV19 and TRBJ1-4, reads DGGITQSPKYLFRKEGQNVTLSCEQNLNHDAMYWYRQDPGQGLRLIYYSQIVNDFQKGDIAEGYSVSREKKESFPLTVTSAQKNPTAFYLCASSIEVWGTQEKLFFGSGTQLSVL.

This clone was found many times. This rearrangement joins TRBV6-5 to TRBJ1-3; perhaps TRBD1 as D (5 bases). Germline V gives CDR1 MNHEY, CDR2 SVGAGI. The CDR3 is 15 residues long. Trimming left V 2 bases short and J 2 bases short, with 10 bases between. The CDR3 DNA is TGTGCCAGCAGTTACGGGAGGGGAACTGGAAACACCATATATTTT. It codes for CASSYGRGTGNTIYF.

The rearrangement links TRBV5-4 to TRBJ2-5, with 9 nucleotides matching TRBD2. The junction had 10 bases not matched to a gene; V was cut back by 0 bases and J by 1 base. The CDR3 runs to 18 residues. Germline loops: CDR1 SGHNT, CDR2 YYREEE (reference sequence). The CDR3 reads CASSLGFGSLAGQETQYF. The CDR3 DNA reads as TGTGCCAGCAGCTTGGGGTTCGGGTCACTAGCGGGCCAAGAGACCCAGTACTTC.

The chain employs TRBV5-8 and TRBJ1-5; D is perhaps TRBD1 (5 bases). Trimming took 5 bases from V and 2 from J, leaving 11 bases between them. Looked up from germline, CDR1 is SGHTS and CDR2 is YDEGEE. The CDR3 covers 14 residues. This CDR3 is CASSRGPGNQPQHF. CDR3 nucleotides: TGTGCCAGCAGTAGGGGCCCGGGCAATCAGCCCCAGCATTTT.

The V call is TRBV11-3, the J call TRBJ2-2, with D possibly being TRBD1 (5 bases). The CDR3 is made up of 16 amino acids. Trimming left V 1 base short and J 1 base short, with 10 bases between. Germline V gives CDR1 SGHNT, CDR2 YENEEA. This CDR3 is CASSLGGTGNTGELFF. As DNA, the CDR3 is TGTGCCAGCAGCTTAGGGGGAACAGGGAACACCGGGGAGCTGTTTTTT.

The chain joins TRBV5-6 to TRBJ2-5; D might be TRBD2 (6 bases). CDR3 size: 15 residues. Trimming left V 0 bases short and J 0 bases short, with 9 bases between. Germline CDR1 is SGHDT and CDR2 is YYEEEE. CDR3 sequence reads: CASSLVSGDQETQYF. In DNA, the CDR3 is TGTGCCAGCAGCTTGGTGTCGGGGGACCAAGAGACCCAGTACTTC. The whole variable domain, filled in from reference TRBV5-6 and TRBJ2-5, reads DAGVTQSPTHLIKTRGQQVTLRCSPKSGHDTVSWYQQALGQGPQFIFQYYEEEERQRGNFPDRFSGHQFPNYSSELNVNALLLGDSALYLCASSLVSGDQETQYFGPGTRLLVL.

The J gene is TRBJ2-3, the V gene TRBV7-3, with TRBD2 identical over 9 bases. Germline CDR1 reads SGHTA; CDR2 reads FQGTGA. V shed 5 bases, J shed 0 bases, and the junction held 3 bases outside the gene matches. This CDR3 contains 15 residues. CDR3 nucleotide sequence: TGTGCCAGCAGCCCGGGACTAGCTAGCACAGATACGCAGTATTTT. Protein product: CASSPGLASTDTQYF.

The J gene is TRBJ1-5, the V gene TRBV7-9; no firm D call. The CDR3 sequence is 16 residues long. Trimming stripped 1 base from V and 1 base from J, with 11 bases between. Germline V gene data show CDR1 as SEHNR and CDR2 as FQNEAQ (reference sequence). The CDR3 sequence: CASSLDGGKSNQPQHF. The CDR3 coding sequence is TGTGCCAGCAGCTTAGATGGAGGGAAGAGCAATCAGCCCCAGCATTTT.